This paragraph reports one T cell receptor (beta chain). Its antigen remains unknown. Germline CDR1 reads MNHNY; CDR2 reads SVGAGI (reference sequence). The CDR3 is 17 amino acids. The V gene end was trimmed by 5 bases and the J gene end by 1 base; junction bases not matched to a gene: 11. The data were taken from a study of vaccination effects on CD4 cells after COVID-19. Study-level information: Everyone in the study got two shots of either the BNT162b2 or mRNA-1273 vaccine.

Assay used: immunoSEQ multiplex PCR; TCRdb lists only in-frame clones, some missing. The table lists under 40,000 clones, around 73% of them singletons. Antigen-specific CD4+ T cells were expanded with viral peptide pools in the ViraFEST assay before sequencing. The culture ran for roughly 10 days before CD4+ T cells were isolated. The study found no prior SARS-CoV-2 infection in the vaccine recipients, who tested negative for nucleocapsid antibodies. Study outcomes and limitations: In the study, convalescent patients were few, and early post-infection timepoints were absent. Marked clonal contraction was seen in infection- and vaccine-induced clones late after vaccination.

The source is a human donor who received a COVID-19 vaccine. The material sequenced was CD4+ T cells from PBMCs cultured with HCoV-OC43 spike peptides, taken before COVID-19 vaccination. Subset reported: HCoV-OC43 spike overlapping peptide pool stimulation. The rearrangement links TRBV6-6 to TRBJ2-3; 8 bases match TRBD1. The CDR3 loop is CASSRSATGDRTDTQYF. The CDR3 DNA sequence: TGTGCCAGCAGTCGGTCGGCGACAGGGGATCGCACAGATACGCAGTATTTT.